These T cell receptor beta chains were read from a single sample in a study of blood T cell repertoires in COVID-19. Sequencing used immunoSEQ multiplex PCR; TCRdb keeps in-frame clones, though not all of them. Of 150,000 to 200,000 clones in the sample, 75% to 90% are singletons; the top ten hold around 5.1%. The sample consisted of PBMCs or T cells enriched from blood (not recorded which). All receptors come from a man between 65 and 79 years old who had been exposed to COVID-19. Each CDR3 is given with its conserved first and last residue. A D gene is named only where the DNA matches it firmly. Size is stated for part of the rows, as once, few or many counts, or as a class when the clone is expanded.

DNA: TGTGCCAGCAGCTTGGGGACAGGGTTAAATTCACCCCTCCACTTT; CDR3: CASSLGTGLNSPLHF; V: TRBV5-4; size: .; J: TRBJ1-6; D: TRBD1
DNA: TGTGCCAGCTCACCAGGCCATAGCAATCAGCCCCAGCATTTT; CDR3: CASSPGHSNQPQHF; V: TRBV18; size: .; J: TRBJ1-5; D: .
DNA: TGTGCCAGCAGCCCCGGACAGTTCTCTGGAAACACCATATATTTT; CDR3: CASSPGQFSGNTIYF; V: TRBV7-2; size: .; J: TRBJ1-3; D: .
DNA: TGTGCCAGTAGATCAGGGGCGACCCAGTACTTC; CDR3: CASRSGATQYF; V: TRBV19; size: once; J: TRBJ2-5; D: .
DNA: TGCGCCAGCAGCTTAGTAGCGAGCAAGGGGGAGCTGTTTTTT; CDR3: CASSLVASKGELFF; V: TRBV5-1; size: few; J: TRBJ2-2; D: .
DNA: TGTGCCAGCCGCAGAAGGACAGGGGGCCCCGGGGAGCTGTTTTTT; CDR3: CASRRRTGGPGELFF; V: TRBV5-6; size: .; J: TRBJ2-2; D: TRBD1
DNA: TGTGCCAGTAGTACCCAGGCAGTCGGTATGAACACTGAAGCTTTCTTT; CDR3: CASSTQAVGMNTEAFF; V: TRBV19; size: .; J: TRBJ1-1; D: .
DNA: TGTGCCAGCAGCCAGACCGGGACAGGGGTCGAGCAGTACTTC; CDR3: CASSQTGTGVEQYF; V: TRBV7-9; size: .; J: TRBJ2-7; D: TRBD1
DNA: TGTGCCAGCAGAAAGCAGGGTGGAGCCAATCAGCCCCAGCATTTT; CDR3: CASRKQGGANQPQHF; V: TRBV28; size: .; J: TRBJ1-5; D: .
DNA: TGTGCCTGGAGTGTACTGGGGGGGGGCAGAGTGAACACTGAAGCTTTCTTT; CDR3: CAWSVLGGGRVNTEAFF; V: TRBV30; size: few; J: TRBJ1-1; D: .
DNA: TGTGCCAGCGCCTGGGAGGGGAAGGGCGAGCAGTACTTC; CDR3: CASAWEGKGEQYF; V: TRBV3-1/TRBV3-2; size: once; J: TRBJ2-7; D: TRBD2
DNA: TGTGCCAGCATCCGGGATAGGAGTCCTGAAGCTTTCTTT; CDR3: CASIRDRSPEAFF; V: TRBV2; size: .; J: TRBJ1-1; D: .
DNA: TGCAGCGTGACCGGTCGGGGGGCTAGCACAGATACGCAGTATTTT; CDR3: CSVTGRGASTDTQYF; V: TRBV29-1; size: .; J: TRBJ2-3; D: .
DNA: TGTGCCAGCAGCTTAGAAGTTGGAGGTGAAAAACTGTTTTTT; CDR3: CASSLEVGGEKLFF; V: TRBV7-2; size: .; J: TRBJ1-4; D: .
DNA: TGTGCCAGCAGCTCTTCAGGGATAGGCTACACCTTC; CDR3: CASSSSGIGYTF; V: TRBV9; size: .; J: TRBJ1-2; D: .
DNA: TGTGCCAGCAGCTTAGTAGGGGTGGCGTTCTATGGCTACACCTTC; CDR3: CASSLVGVAFYGYTF; V: TRBV7-2; size: .; J: TRBJ1-2; D: .
DNA: TGCAGCGTCCTCCCGGGGACAGCTACTAGTGTTCAGCAGCAGTACTTC; CDR3: CSVLPGTATSVQQQYF; V: TRBV29-1; size: .; J: TRBJ2-7; D: TRBD1
DNA: TGCAGCGTGGGAACCGGGACAGGGGGCGACGAGCAGTACTTC; CDR3: CSVGTGTGGDEQYF; V: TRBV29-1; size: .; J: TRBJ2-7; D: TRBD1
DNA: TGTGCCAGTAGGTTTTCCGGCGGGAATTCACCCCTCCACTTT; CDR3: CASRFSGGNSPLHF; V: TRBV19; size: .; J: TRBJ1-6; D: .
DNA: TGTGCCAGCAGCTCGCAGGGGAGTGAGCAGTTCTTC; CDR3: CASSSQGSEQFF; V: TRBV11-3; size: .; J: TRBJ2-1; D: .
DNA: TGTGCCAGCATGGGCCAGGGTGAAGCTTTCTTT; CDR3: CASMGQGEAFF; V: TRBV7-9; size: .; J: TRBJ1-1; D: .
DNA: TGTGCCAGCAGTTACTCGGGGGGTGGCTACACCTTC; CDR3: CASSYSGGGYTF; V: TRBV6-5; size: .; J: TRBJ1-2; D: .
DNA: TGTGCCTGTCCGCGGGCAGGGGGTGACGAGCAGTACTTC; CDR3: CACPRAGGDEQYF; V: TRBV30; size: .; J: TRBJ2-7; D: TRBD1
DNA: TGTGCCAGCAGCTATGAAACAGGGGGCACTGAAGCTTTCTTT; CDR3: CASSYETGGTEAFF; V: TRBV7-9; size: .; J: TRBJ1-1; D: TRBD1
DNA: TGTGCCAGCAGTTTTGCCGGGGGGAAAAATCAGCCCCAGCATTTT; CDR3: CASSFAGGKNQPQHF; V: TRBV7-8; size: .; J: TRBJ1-5; D: .
DNA: TGTGCCAGCAGCCTCACAGGGTATGAAGCTTTCTTT; CDR3: CASSLTGYEAFF; V: TRBV6-2/TRBV6-3; size: .; J: TRBJ1-1; D: .
DNA: TGTGCCAGCTCACCGACACTGGGACAGGGGGTTGAGACCCAGTACTTC; CDR3: CASSPTLGQGVETQYF; V: TRBV18; size: .; J: TRBJ2-5; D: TRBD1
DNA: TGTGCCAGCTCACCCGGACGGGGAGCGGGAGACGAGACCCAGTACTTC; CDR3: CASSPGRGAGDETQYF; V: TRBV18; size: .; J: TRBJ2-5; D: TRBD2
DNA: TGTGCCAGCAGTCTCACAGGGTTTTATGGCTACACCTTC; CDR3: CASSLTGFYGYTF; V: TRBV5-6; size: .; J: TRBJ1-2; D: .
DNA: TGTGCCTGGAATAGCGGCCAAGAGACCCAGTACTTC; CDR3: CAWNSGQETQYF; V: TRBV30; size: .; J: TRBJ2-5; D: .
DNA: TGTGCCAGCAGCGTAGCTGGTCTAGCGGGGGGATGGGGGGAGACCCAGTACTTC; CDR3: CASSVAGLAGGWGETQYF; V: TRBV9; size: .; J: TRBJ2-5; D: TRBD2
DNA: TGCAGCGTTGAAGATGGAGCAGATTACGAGCAGTACTTC; CDR3: CSVEDGADYEQYF; V: TRBV29-1; size: .; J: TRBJ2-7; D: .
DNA: TGTGCCAGCAGAGAGGGAAGCAATCAGCCCCAGCATTTT; CDR3: CASREGSNQPQHF; V: TRBV28; size: .; J: TRBJ1-5; D: .
DNA: TGCGCCAGTGGGGGGTTCGACAGCACAGATACGCAGTATTTT; CDR3: CASGGFDSTDTQYF; V: TRBV5-1; size: .; J: TRBJ2-3; D: .
DNA: TGTGCCAGCAGTCCTACAGGGGTGGGCGGCTACACCTTC; CDR3: CASSPTGVGGYTF; V: TRBV5-4; size: once; J: TRBJ1-2; D: TRBD1
DNA: TGTGCCAGCAGGGGGGCTAGGAACAATGAGCAGTTCTTC; CDR3: CASRGARNNEQFF; V: TRBV11-2; size: .; J: TRBJ2-1; D: .
DNA: TGTGCCACCGCTCCTCCTGGCCCAGATACGCAGTATTTT; CDR3: CATAPPGPDTQYF; V: TRBV2; size: .; J: TRBJ2-3; D: .
DNA: TGTGCCAGCAGAGAACCCGGGACTAGCGGGAGGGAGACCCAGTACTTC; CDR3: CASREPGTSGRETQYF; V: TRBV11-2; size: .; J: TRBJ2-5; D: TRBD2
DNA: TGTGCCAGTAGATCGGGACAGGGCAACACTGAAGCTTTCTTT; CDR3: CASRSGQGNTEAFF; V: TRBV19; size: medium-sized; J: TRBJ1-1; D: TRBD1
DNA: TGTGCCAGCAGCTCTTACAGGGAATACTATGGCTACACCTTC; CDR3: CASSSYREYYGYTF; V: TRBV7-9; size: .; J: TRBJ1-2; D: .